This T cell receptor beta chain was obtained from a study of circulating tumor DNA in untreated peripheral T-cell lymphoma (TCRdb year 2021). The investigation overall reported the following: Tumor-specific clonotypes were identified in under 80% of patients, from 86% of baseline tissues and about 68% of baseline serum samples.

V and J are trimmed by 5 bases and 5 bases, and the gene matches miss 4 bases of the junction. The CDR3 has 14 amino acids, counting the end cysteine and phenylalanine. Only the CDR3 DNA is retained, 42 bases long and in frame from the first base. CDR1 and CDR2 (SGHVS, FNYEAQ) derive from the germline V gene. The library was made by the immunoSEQ multiplex PCR assay. TCRdb obtained this table from immuneACCESS and retained in-frame rearrangements with V and J assigned. These tables miss some clones; where compared with another copy, unresolved V genes account for less than half of the shortfall, and the remainder is unexplained. The sample includes about 8,900 clones, with roughly 85% observed a single time. The biggest ten clones account for about 2.1% of the sample. A note on this clone: Its specific antigen is unknown. Per-base quality was not reported, and no clone a single base away is much larger than it.

Baseline tumor tissue collected before treatment was sequenced to identify tumor-specific TCR clonotypes. To monitor patients with peripheral T-cell lymphoma who were getting frontline treatment on a trial, the study applied next-generation sequencing to T-cell receptor sequences. The sequenced material came from tumor tissue. The sequence derives from a human donor with peripheral T-cell lymphoma. This chain is built from TRBV7-6 and TRBJ2-4; TRBD1 fits 9 bases in the junction. The CDR3 amino acid sequence is: CASSAGTGQNIQYF. The DNA sequence is given as TGTGCCAGCAGCGCAGGGACAGGGCAAAACATTCAGTACTTC.